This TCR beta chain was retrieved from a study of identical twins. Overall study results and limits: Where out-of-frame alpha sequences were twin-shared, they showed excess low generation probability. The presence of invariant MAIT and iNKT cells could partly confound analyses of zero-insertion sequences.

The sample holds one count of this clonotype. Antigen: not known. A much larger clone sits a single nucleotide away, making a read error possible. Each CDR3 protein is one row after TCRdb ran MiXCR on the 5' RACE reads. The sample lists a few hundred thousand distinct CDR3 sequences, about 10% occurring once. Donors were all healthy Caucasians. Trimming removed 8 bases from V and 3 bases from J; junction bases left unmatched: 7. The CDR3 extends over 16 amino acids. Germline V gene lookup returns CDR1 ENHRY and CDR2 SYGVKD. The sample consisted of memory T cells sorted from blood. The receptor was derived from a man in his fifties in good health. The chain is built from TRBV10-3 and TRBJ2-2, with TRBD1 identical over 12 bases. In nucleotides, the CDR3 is TGTGCCATCGGGGGACAGGGGGCGGTAGACACCGGGGAGCTGTTTTTT. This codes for CAIGGQGAVDTGELFF.